These 2 T cell receptor beta chains were sequenced from one sample in a study of CDR3 diversity in severe acne. TCRdb analysed the PCR reads with MiXCR anew, one entry per CDR3 protein. The repertoire holds tens of thousands of distinct CDR3 sequences, with 51% as singletons. Sequencing was performed on blood. All receptors come from a male donor in good health, without acne.

V and J are TRBV5-1 and TRBJ2-3; D perhaps matches TRBD2 (6 bases). Germline assignment: CDR1 SGHRS and CDR2 YFSETQ. The CDR3 runs to 13 residues. The V end was cut by 0 bases, the J end by 9 bases, with 11 bases between. Written as DNA, the CDR3 is TGCGCCAGCAGCTTGGGGGGGGACGTGACGCAGTATTTT. It encodes CASSLGGDVTQYF.

The V and J genes are TRBV5-1 and TRBJ2-5; D is perhaps TRBD1 or TRBD2 (6 bases each). The CDR3 spans 12 residues. V gave up 0 bases and J gave up 13 bases, with 13 bases separating them. The germline gives CDR1 SGHRS, CDR2 YFSETQ. The DNA of the CDR3 is TGCGCCAGCAGCTTGGCGGGGGCGAGGCGGTACTTC. Translating it yields CASSLAGARRYF.